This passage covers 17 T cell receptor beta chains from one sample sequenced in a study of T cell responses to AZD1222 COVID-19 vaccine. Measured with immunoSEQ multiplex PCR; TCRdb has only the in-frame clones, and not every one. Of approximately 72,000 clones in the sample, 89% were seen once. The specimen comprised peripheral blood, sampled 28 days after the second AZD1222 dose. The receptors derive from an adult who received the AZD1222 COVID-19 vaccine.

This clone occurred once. CDR3: CASSIARVGFTEAFF. As DNA, the CDR3 is TGTGCCAGTAGTATAGCTCGGGTCGGTTTCACTGAAGCTTTCTTT. V gene TRBV19 combines with J gene TRBJ1-1; D is unresolved. Trimming left V 1 base short and J 4 bases short, with 13 bases between. CDR3 length: 15 residues. Per germline, CDR1 LNHDA and CDR2 SQIVND (reference sequence).

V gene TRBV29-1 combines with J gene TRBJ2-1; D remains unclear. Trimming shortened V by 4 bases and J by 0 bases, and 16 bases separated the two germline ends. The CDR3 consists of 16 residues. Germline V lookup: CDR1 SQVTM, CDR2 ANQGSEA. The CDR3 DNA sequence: TGCAGCGTTGTTATCGGGCCTCCGAACTCCTACAATGAGCAGTTCTTC. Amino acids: CSVVIGPPNSYNEQFF.

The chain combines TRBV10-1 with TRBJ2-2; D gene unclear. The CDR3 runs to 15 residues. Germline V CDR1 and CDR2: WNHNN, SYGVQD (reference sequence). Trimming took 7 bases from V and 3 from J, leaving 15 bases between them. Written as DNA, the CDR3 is TGCGCCAGCAAGGGAAATCCGAGACACACCGGGGAGCTGTTTTTT. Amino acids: CASKGNPRHTGELFF.

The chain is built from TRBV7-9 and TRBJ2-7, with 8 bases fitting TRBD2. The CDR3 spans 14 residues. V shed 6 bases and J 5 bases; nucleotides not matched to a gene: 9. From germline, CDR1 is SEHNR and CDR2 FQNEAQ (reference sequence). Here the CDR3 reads CASRHTGLVNEQYF. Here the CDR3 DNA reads TGTGCCAGCAGACATACGGGACTAGTCAACGAGCAGTACTTC.

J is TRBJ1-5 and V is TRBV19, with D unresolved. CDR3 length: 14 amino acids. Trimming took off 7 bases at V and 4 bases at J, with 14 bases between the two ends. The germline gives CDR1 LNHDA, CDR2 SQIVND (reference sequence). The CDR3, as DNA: TGTGCCAGTACAACAGAGCATTCTAATCAGCCCCAGCATTTT. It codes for CASTTEHSNQPQHF.

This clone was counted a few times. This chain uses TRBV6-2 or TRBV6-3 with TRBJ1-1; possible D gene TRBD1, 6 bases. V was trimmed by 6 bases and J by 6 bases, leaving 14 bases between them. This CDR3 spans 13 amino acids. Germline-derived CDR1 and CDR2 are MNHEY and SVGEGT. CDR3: CASSSSRTAEAFF. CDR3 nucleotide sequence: TGTGCCAGCAGCAGTAGCCGGACAGCTGAAGCTTTCTTT.

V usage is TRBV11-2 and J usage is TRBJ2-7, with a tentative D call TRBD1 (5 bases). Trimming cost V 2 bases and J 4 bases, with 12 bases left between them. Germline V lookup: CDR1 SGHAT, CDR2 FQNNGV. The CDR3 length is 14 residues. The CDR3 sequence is CASSLTIRGYEQYF. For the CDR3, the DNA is TGTGCCAGCAGCTTAACCATTAGGGGTTACGAGCAGTACTTC.

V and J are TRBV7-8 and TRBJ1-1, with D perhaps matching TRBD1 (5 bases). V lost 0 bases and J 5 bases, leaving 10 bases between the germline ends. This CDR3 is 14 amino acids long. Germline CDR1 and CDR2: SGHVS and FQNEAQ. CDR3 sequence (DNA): TGTGCCAGCAGCTTAGCCAGGGAGAGGACTGAAGCTTTCTTT. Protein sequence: CASSLARERTEAFF.

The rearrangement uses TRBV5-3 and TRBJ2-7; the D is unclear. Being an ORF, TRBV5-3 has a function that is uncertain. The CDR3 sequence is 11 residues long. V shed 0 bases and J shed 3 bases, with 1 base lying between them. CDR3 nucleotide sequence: TGTGCCAGAAGCTTGGGCTACGAGCAGTACTTC. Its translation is CARSLGYEQYF.

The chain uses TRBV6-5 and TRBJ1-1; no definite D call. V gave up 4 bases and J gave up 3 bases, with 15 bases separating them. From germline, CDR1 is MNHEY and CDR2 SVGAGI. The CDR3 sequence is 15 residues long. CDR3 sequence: CASSLGYRSDTEAFF. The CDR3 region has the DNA TGTGCCAGCAGTTTAGGATATCGTTCGGACACTGAAGCTTTCTTT.

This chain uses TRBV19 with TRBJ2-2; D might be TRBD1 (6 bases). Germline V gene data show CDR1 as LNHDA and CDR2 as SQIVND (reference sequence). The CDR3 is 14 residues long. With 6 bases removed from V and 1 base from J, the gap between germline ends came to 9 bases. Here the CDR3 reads CASSQTGNTGELFF. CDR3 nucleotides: TGTGCCAGTAGCCAGACAGGGAACACCGGGGAGCTGTTTTTT.

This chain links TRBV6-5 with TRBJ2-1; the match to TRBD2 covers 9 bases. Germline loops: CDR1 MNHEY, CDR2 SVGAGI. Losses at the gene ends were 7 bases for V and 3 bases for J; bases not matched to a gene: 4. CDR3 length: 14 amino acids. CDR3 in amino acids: CASKSAGGYNEQFF. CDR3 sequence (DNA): TGTGCCAGCAAGTCAGCGGGGGGCTACAATGAGCAGTTCTTC.

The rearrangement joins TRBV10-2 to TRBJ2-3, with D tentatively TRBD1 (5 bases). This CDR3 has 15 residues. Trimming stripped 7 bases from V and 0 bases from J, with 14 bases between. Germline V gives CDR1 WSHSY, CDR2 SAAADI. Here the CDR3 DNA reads TGCGCCAGCACGGACAATCGCCCTAGCACAGATACGCAGTATTTT. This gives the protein CASTDNRPSTDTQYF.

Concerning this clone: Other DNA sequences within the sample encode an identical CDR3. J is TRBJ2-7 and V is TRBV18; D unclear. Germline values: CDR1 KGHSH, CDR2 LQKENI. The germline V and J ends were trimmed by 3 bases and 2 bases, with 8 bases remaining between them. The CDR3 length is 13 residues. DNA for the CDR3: TGTGCCAGCTCACCCGGGCTCACCTACGAGCAGTACTTC. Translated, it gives CASSPGLTYEQYF.

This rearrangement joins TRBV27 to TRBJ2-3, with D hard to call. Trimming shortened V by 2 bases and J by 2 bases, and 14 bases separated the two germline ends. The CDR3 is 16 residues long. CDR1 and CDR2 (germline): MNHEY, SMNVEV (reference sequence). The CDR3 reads CASSLNSLADTDTQYF. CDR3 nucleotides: TGTGCCAGCAGTTTAAATAGCCTGGCCGACACAGATACGCAGTATTTT.

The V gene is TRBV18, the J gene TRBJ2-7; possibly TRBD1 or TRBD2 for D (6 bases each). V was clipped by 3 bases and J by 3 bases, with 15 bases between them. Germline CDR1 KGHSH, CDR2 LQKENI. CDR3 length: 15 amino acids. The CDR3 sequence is CASSPRGPPNYEQYF. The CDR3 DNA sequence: TGTGCCAGCTCACCCCGGGGGCCTCCTAACTACGAGCAGTACTTC.

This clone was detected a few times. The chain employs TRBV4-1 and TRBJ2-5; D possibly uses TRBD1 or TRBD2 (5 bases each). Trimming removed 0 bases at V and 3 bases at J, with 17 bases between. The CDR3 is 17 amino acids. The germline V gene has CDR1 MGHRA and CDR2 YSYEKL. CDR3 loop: CASSQDRGRPVEETQYF. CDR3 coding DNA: TGCGCCAGCAGCCAAGATCGGGGCAGGCCGGTAGAAGAGACCCAGTACTTC.